The next 22 T cell receptor beta chains were all read from a single sample in a study of blood T cell repertoires in COVID-19. The assay was immunoSEQ multiplex PCR, and TCRdb's table has in-frame clones only and misses some. The repertoire holds nearly 200,000 clones, with approximately 85% as singletons. The specimen sequenced was peripheral blood. The source is a woman aged 70-85 years with active or convalescent COVID-19.

This clone appeared a few times. The chain's CDR3 is CAWTARTGELFF. CDR3 sequence (DNA): TGTGCCTGGACCGCCCGGACCGGGGAGCTGTTTTTT. The chain combines TRBV30 with TRBJ2-2; D remains ambiguous. V lost 4 bases, J lost 5 bases, and 8 bases lay in between. This CDR3 contains 12 residues. The germline CDR1 and CDR2 sequences are GTSNPN and SVGIG (reference sequence).

The CDR3 sequence is CASSSRGTSYEQYF. CDR3 nucleotides: TGTGCCAGCAGCTCACGGGGAACCTCCTACGAGCAGTACTTC. The rearrangement links TRBV27 to TRBJ2-7, with D perhaps matching TRBD2 (5 bases). CDR1 MNHEY and CDR2 SMNVEV come from the germline V gene (reference sequence). The CDR3 is 14 amino acids. V was trimmed by 6 bases and J by 0 bases, leaving 12 bases between them.

The rearrangement joins TRBV5-1 to TRBJ2-1, with TRBD1 identical over 12 bases. This CDR3 is 15 amino acids long. The V gene end was trimmed by 5 bases and the J gene end by 8 bases; junction bases not matched to a gene: 8. In germline, CDR1 is SGHRS, CDR2 YFSETQ. The CDR3 sequence is CASRVFGTGGDEQFF. CDR3 nucleotide sequence: TGCGCCAGCAGGGTCTTTGGGACAGGGGGCGATGAGCAGTTCTTC.

This clone was counted a single time. The chain carries TRBV27 and TRBJ2-7, with 10 bases that match TRBD2. Germline lookup yields CDR1 MNHEY and CDR2 SMNVEV (reference sequence). Trimming cost V 6 bases and J 3 bases; bases outside gene matches: 11. The CDR3 covers 16 residues. DNA of the CDR3: TGTGCCAGCAGCTCTAGCGGGAGTGGAAAAGACTACGAGCAGTACTTC. This gives the protein CASSSSGSGKDYEQYF.

A single count supports this clone. The V gene is TRBV19, the J gene TRBJ2-7, with D unresolved. CDR1 is LNHDA, CDR2 SQIVND, per germline (reference sequence). V dropped 0 bases and J dropped 2 bases, with 8 bases sitting between them. There are 14 residues in the CDR3. Here the CDR3 DNA reads TGTGCCAGTAGTATAGAGGCCGGAGCCTACGAGCAGTACTTC. It specifies CASSIEAGAYEQYF.

This clone was observed a few times. CDR3 sequence (DNA): TGTGCCTGGAGTGGGCCTTTCGCGACTAGCGTTTACGAGCAGTACTTC. This translates into CAWSGPFATSVYEQYF. The genes are TRBV30 and TRBJ2-7; 8 bases match TRBD2. The V gene end was trimmed by 1 base and the J gene end by 4 bases; junction bases not matched to a gene: 12. The CDR3 length is 16 residues. Germline loops: CDR1 GTSNPN, CDR2 SVGIG (reference sequence).

The chain combines TRBV27 with TRBJ1-1, with D maybe TRBD1 (5 bases). The CDR3 has 13 residues. V was clipped by 3 bases and J by 4 bases, with 9 bases between them. Germline V CDR1 and CDR2: MNHEY, SMNVEV (reference sequence). The CDR3 sequence: CASSFGGSTEAFF. CDR3 nucleotide sequence: TGTGCCAGCAGTTTCGGGGGGAGCACTGAAGCTTTCTTT.

The chain employs TRBV14 and TRBJ2-1; 13 positions agree with TRBD2. CDR3 length: 16 residues. Germline-derived CDR1 and CDR2 are SGHDN and FVKESK. After removal of 3 bases from V and 5 bases from J, the junction contained 4 bases not matched to a gene. CDR3 DNA: TGTGCCAGCAGCCATGAACTAGCGGGAGGGAACAATGAGCAGTTCTTC. Its translation is CASSHELAGGNNEQFF.

The V and J genes are TRBV7-8 and TRBJ2-7, with D perhaps matching TRBD1 (5 bases). The CDR3 is made up of 15 amino acids. CDR1 is SGHVS, CDR2 FQNEAQ, per germline. The ends were cut back, 2 bases at V and 4 bases at J, with 15 bases in the middle. The CDR3 DNA reads as TGTGCCAGCAGCTTACCCCCCCAGGGCCCGTACGAGCAGTACTTC. The encoded protein is CASSLPPQGPYEQYF.

The chain uses TRBV28 and TRBJ2-1; TRBD2 is a possible D gene (6 bases). The CDR3 covers 14 residues. With 3 bases removed from V and 1 base from J, the gap between germline ends came to 7 bases. CDR1 is MDHEN, CDR2 SYDVKM, per germline. This CDR3 is CASSFAGSYNEQFF. The CDR3 DNA reads as TGTGCCAGCAGTTTTGCGGGATCCTACAATGAGCAGTTCTTC. Supplemented by reference TRBV28 and TRBJ2-1, the full variable domain reads DVKVTQSSRYLVKRTGEKVFLECVQDMDHENMFWYRQDPGLGLRLIYFSYDVKMKEKGDIPEGYSVSREKKERFSLILESASTNQTSMYLCASSFAGSYNEQFFGPGTRLTVL.

The chain carries TRBV4-1 and TRBJ1-1; D possibly corresponds to TRBD1 (6 bases). CDR3 size: 14 residues. The germline CDR1 and CDR2 sequences are MGHRA and YSYEKL. Trimming cost V 3 bases and J 6 bases, with 14 bases left between them. As DNA, the CDR3 is TGCGCCAGCAGCCATACCACAGGGCTCGCTGAAGCTTTCTTT. Its translation is CASSHTTGLAEAFF.

The V gene is TRBV28, the J gene TRBJ2-1, with D possibly being TRBD1 (6 bases). Trimming pared 6 bases from V and 0 bases from J, leaving 9 bases between. CDR3 size: 14 residues. The germline V gene encodes CDR1 MDHEN and CDR2 SYDVKM. CDR3 residues: CASRGADSYNEQFF. DNA of the CDR3: TGTGCCAGCAGGGGGGCGGACTCCTACAATGAGCAGTTCTTC.

The chain links TRBV7-8 to TRBJ2-1, with 14 bases identical to TRBD2. CDR1 and CDR2 from the germline V gene are SGHVS and FQNEAQ. This CDR3 comprises 18 residues. V shed 5 bases and J 7 bases; nucleotides not matched to a gene: 13. CDR3 DNA: TGTGCCAGCAGCGAGGGACCTCGGACTAGCGGGAGGAGGAATGAGCAGTTCTTC. This sequence encodes CASSEGPRTSGRRNEQFF.

The chain carries TRBV19 and TRBJ2-1; 11 bases are a match to TRBD2. CDR1 is LNHDA, CDR2 SQIVND, per germline (reference sequence). CDR3 size: 14 residues. Trimming cost V 3 bases and J 10 bases; bases outside gene matches: 5. For the CDR3, the DNA is TGTGCCAGTAGTATGGCTAGCGGGAGGACCGAGCAGTTCTTC. Residues: CASSMASGRTEQFF. The whole variable domain, remainder taken from reference TRBV19 and TRBJ2-1, is DGGITQSPKYLFRKEGQNVTLSCEQNLNHDAMYWYRQDPGQGLRLIYYSQIVNDFQKGDIAEGYSVSREKKESFPLTVTSAQKNPTAFYLCASSMASGRTEQFFGPGTRLTVL.

The genes are TRBV19 and TRBJ2-5, with a possible D match to TRBD2 (5 bases). Trimming pared 3 bases from V and 5 bases from J, leaving 16 bases between. The CDR3 is 15 amino acids. Per the germline V gene, CDR1 is LNHDA and CDR2 is SQIVND (reference sequence). CDR3 coding DNA: TGTGCCAGTAGTATCGAGGGCAAAGGGTTGGAGACCCAGTACTTC. It translates to CASSIEGKGLETQYF.

The chain couples TRBV25-1 to TRBJ2-3, with 8 bases fitting TRBD2. Germline V gives CDR1 MGHDK, CDR2 SYGVNS. V dropped 3 bases and J dropped 1; count of bases not matched to a gene: 0. The CDR3 has 14 residues. CDR3 nucleotides: TGTGCCAGCAGTGATAGCGGGGGCACAGATACGCAGTATTTT. Translation: CASSDSGGTDTQYF.

V gene TRBV4-1 combines with J gene TRBJ1-1, with 9 bases that match TRBD1. CDR1 MGHRA and CDR2 YSYEKL come from the germline V gene. J gave up 7 bases and V 8 bases, and 11 bases lay outside the gene matches. The CDR3 runs 14 residues. The CDR3 bases are TGCGCCAGCGGGAGGGGACAGGGCGTGAATGAAGCTTTCTTT. Amino acid sequence: CASGRGQGVNEAFF.

The CDR3: CASSRKWRFSLNTEAFF. The DNA of the CDR3 is TGCGCCAGCTCCCGGAAATGGAGATTTAGCCTGAACACTGAAGCTTTCTTT. This rearrangement joins TRBV5-1 to TRBJ1-1; the D is unclear. Deletions cut 7 bases from V and 0 bases from J, with 22 bases between. The CDR3 covers 17 residues. The germline gives CDR1 SGHRS, CDR2 YFSETQ.

This clone was observed a single time. The V call is TRBV1, the J call TRBJ1-2; the listed D gene, TRBD1, was not tested against the DNA. TRBV1 is marked as a pseudogene. The CDR3 runs to 17 residues. DNA for the CDR3: TGCACCAGCAGCCAAGCGAACCTGGACAGGGGGAGTGGTGGCTACACCTTC. It yields the protein CTSSQANLDRGSGGYTF.

The table lists this clone with a count of one. The V and J genes are TRBV6-1 and TRBJ1-1, with D possibly TRBD1 on 5 matching bases. The CDR3 is 13 residues long. Trimming cost V 2 bases and J 10 bases, with 14 bases left between them. Per germline, CDR1 MNHNS and CDR2 SASEGT. CDR3 DNA: TGTGCCAGCAGTGAAATCTCAGGGATTGGAGCTTTCTTT. Its protein product is CASSEISGIGAFF.

The chain carries TRBV5-1 and TRBJ2-7, with 7 positions matching TRBD1. CDR1 and CDR2 (germline): SGHRS, YFSETQ. CDR3 length: 14 residues. Trimming at V came to 4 bases and at J to 5 bases, leaving 9 bases not matched to a gene. CDR3 bases: TGCGCCAGCAGCGGCGACAGGGAACTCGACGAGCAGTACTTC. Amino acid sequence: CASSGDRELDEQYF. The entire variable domain, with the rest obtained from reference TRBV5-1 and TRBJ2-7, is as follows: KAGVTQTPRYLIKTRGQQVTLSCSPISGHRSVSWYQQTPGQGLQFLFEYFSETQRNKGNFPGRFSGRQFSNSRSEMNVSTLELGDSALYLCASSGDRELDEQYFGPGTRLTVT.

The V and J genes are TRBV3-1 (or the pseudogene TRBV3-2) and TRBJ2-7; tentatively, D is TRBD1 (6 bases). Germline values: CDR1 LGHDT, CDR2 YNNKEL (reference sequence). Trimming stripped 2 bases from V and 7 bases from J, with 18 bases between. The CDR3 loop spans 15 amino acids. The CDR3 region has the DNA TGTGCCAGCAGCCAACGGGACACCCCGGTGAGGGAGCAGTACTTC. This sequence encodes CASSQRDTPVREQYF.